The next 17 T cell receptor beta chains were all read from a single sample in a study of T cells in Graves' hyperthyroidism and ophthalmopathy. What was amplified from RNA transcripts were TCR beta CDR3 regions. Researchers ran a first-round RT-PCR on the TCR CDR3 using the HTBI primer set. TCRdb independently ran MiXCR on the multiplex PCR reads; one entry per CDR3 protein. The sample lists approximately 530,000 distinct CDR3 sequences, approximately 20% occurring once. The sequenced material came from blood. The receptors originated from a man aged 35 to 55 with Graves' ophthalmopathy.

The gene calls are TRBV2 and TRBJ1-3; D is unclear. Per the germline V gene, CDR1 is SNHLY and CDR2 is FYNNEI. This CDR3 has 14 residues. V lost 7 bases, J lost 0 bases, and 10 bases lay in between. The CDR3 DNA reads as TGTGCCAGCATGAGGGATAGCTCTGGAAACACCATATATTTT. The encoded protein is CASMRDSSGNTIYF.

This clonotype occurred many times. The V gene is TRBV2, the J gene TRBJ1-2; D is ambiguous. The V gene lost 6 bases and the J gene lost 6 bases, with 14 bases spanning the gap. CDR1 is SNHLY and CDR2 is FYNNEI in the germline V gene. The CDR3 contains 13 residues. The CDR3 reads CASRERTKDGYTF. DNA of the CDR3: TGTGCCAGCAGGGAACGGACGAAAGATGGCTACACCTTC.

This clonotype came up many times. The V and J genes are TRBV20-1 and TRBJ2-7, with D possibly TRBD2 on 6 matching bases. Germline CDR1 and CDR2: DFQATT and SNEGSKA (reference sequence). This CDR3 comprises 13 residues. V shed 3 bases and J shed 6 bases, with 15 bases lying between them. The CDR3 sequence: CSARSGQGSEQYF. In DNA, the CDR3 is TGCAGTGCTAGGAGCGGGCAGGGTTCCGAGCAGTACTTC.

This clonotype was seen ten or more times. This rearrangement joins TRBV12-3 or TRBV12-4 to TRBJ2-1; D may be TRBD2 (5 bases). V lost 2 bases, J lost 6 bases, and 8 bases lay in between. The CDR3 has 13 amino acids. CDR3 amino acids: CASSLWRINEQFF. The CDR3 DNA follows: TGTGCCAGCAGTTTATGGAGGATCAATGAGCAGTTCTTC.

The V and J genes are TRBV12-3 or TRBV12-4 and TRBJ1-6; the D is unclear. V dropped 5 bases and J dropped 6 bases, with 14 bases sitting between them. The CDR3 has 15 amino acids. The CDR3 sequence is CASSSVGFVNSPLHF. The CDR3 DNA reads TGTGCCAGCAGTAGTGTCGGATTCGTTAATTCACCCCTCCACTTT.

The chain carries TRBV18 and TRBJ2-7; D is tentatively TRBD1 or TRBD2 (5 bases each). This CDR3 spans 14 amino acids. With 0 bases removed from V and 6 bases from J, the gap between germline ends came to 12 bases. Germline V gives CDR1 KGHSH, CDR2 LQKENI. The CDR3: CASSPPGWDPEQYF. In DNA, the CDR3 is TGTGCCAGCTCACCACCAGGGTGGGACCCCGAGCAGTACTTC.

This clonotype has only a few counts. V is TRBV6-2 or TRBV6-3 and J is TRBJ2-1; 12 bases fit TRBD2. CDR1 and CDR2 (germline): MNHEY, SVGEGT. V lost 1 base and J lost 6; bases outside the gene matches: 7. CDR3 length equals 17 residues. The CDR3 DNA sequence: TGTGCCAGCAGTTACTTCGCGGCTAGCGGGAGGGTCAATGAGCAGTTCTTC. Amino acid sequence: CASSYFAASGRVNEQFF.

V is TRBV5-6 and J is TRBJ2-2; TRBD2 is a possible D gene (6 bases). Trimming stripped 4 bases from V and 4 bases from J, with 11 bases between. CDR3 length: 14 residues. Per the germline V gene, CDR1 is SGHDT and CDR2 is YYEEEE. DNA for the CDR3: TGTGCCAGCAGCCGGGGACTTTTCACCGGGGAGCTGTTTTTT. It encodes CASSRGLFTGELFF. Filled out from reference TRBV5-6 and TRBJ2-2, the complete variable domain reads DAGVTQSPTHLIKTRGQQVTLRCSPKSGHDTVSWYQQALGQGPQFIFQYYEEEERQRGNFPDRFSGHQFPNYSSELNVNALLLGDSALYLCASSRGLFTGELFFGEGSRLTVL.

The sample holds a few counts of this clonotype. This rearrangement joins TRBV9 to TRBJ2-3, with D unresolved. Germline CDR1 SGDLS, CDR2 YYNGEE. The length of the CDR3 is 12 residues. V was pared by 8 bases and J by 2 bases, with 9 bases between. The CDR3 reads CARILDTDTQYF. The CDR3 region has the DNA TGTGCCAGAATCCTCGACACAGATACGCAGTATTTT.

In this sample, this clonotype turned up many times. The chain joins TRBV3-1 to TRBJ2-3; 9 nucleotides align to TRBD2. The CDR3 is 16 amino acids. CDR1 is LGHDT and CDR2 is YNNKEL in the germline V gene (reference sequence). V was clipped by 4 bases and J by 0 bases; unmatched bases: 5. The DNA for the CDR3 is TGTGCCAGCAGCCGCCTACTAGCGGGCAGCACAGATACGCAGTATTTT. Translation: CASSRLLAGSTDTQYF.

The gene calls are TRBV9 and TRBJ1-1; 9 bases match TRBD1. CDR1 is SGDLS, CDR2 YYNGEE, per germline. The CDR3 length is 15 residues. With 2 bases clipped from V and 6 bases from J, the junction kept 8 bases outside the gene matches. This CDR3 reads CASSVGTGIKAEAFF. In nucleotides, the CDR3 is TGTGCCAGCAGCGTGGGGACAGGGATAAAGGCTGAAGCTTTCTTT.

The chain couples TRBV6-1 to TRBJ2-2, with D possibly called TRBD1 or TRBD2 (6 bases each). Germline V lookup: CDR1 MNHNS, CDR2 SASEGT. The CDR3 is 17 residues long. The V end lost 4 bases, the J end lost 4 bases, and 19 bases lay between the germline ends. The CDR3 coding sequence is TGTGCCAGCAGTGCTTTTTCCGGGGGCCCAACCACCGGGGAGCTGTTTTTT. Translation: CASSAFSGGPTTGELFF.

This clonotype was seen many times. The chain carries TRBV5-1 and TRBJ1-1; 7 bases agree with TRBD1. Germline V CDR1 and CDR2: SGHRS, YFSETQ. This CDR3 is 15 amino acids long. V lost 0 bases, J lost 1 base, and 3 bases stayed unmatched. CDR3 in amino acids: CASSLVSGGNTEAFF. The CDR3 nucleotides are TGCGCCAGCAGCTTGGTGTCAGGGGGGAACACTGAAGCTTTCTTT.

The CDR3 reads CASSVSSSANYEQYF. The CDR3 nucleotides read TGTGCCAGCAGCGTCTCCTCTAGCGCCAACTACGAGCAGTACTTC. The chain has TRBV9 and TRBJ2-7; weak D call: TRBD2 (6 bases). V was trimmed by 2 bases and J by 3 bases, leaving 15 bases between them. The CDR3 extends over 15 amino acids. Germline V lookup: CDR1 SGDLS, CDR2 YYNGEE.

Comment on this clonotype: Possible read error: a much larger clone is one base away. This rearrangement joins TRBV20-1 to TRBJ1-1; D uncertain. Per germline, CDR1 DFQATT and CDR2 SNEGSKA (reference sequence). This CDR3 contains 13 residues. DNA of the CDR3: TGCAATGCTAGTAAGAATAAGAACACTGAAGCTTTCTTT. Translating gives CNASKNKNTEAFF.

The chain recombines TRBV12-3 or TRBV12-4 with TRBJ2-5; D tentatively fits TRBD1 or TRBD2 (6 bases each). The V end was cut by 7 bases, the J end by 2 bases, with 17 bases between. This CDR3 has 15 residues. CDR3: CASTSGGRGQETQYF. The CDR3 DNA reads TGTGCCAGCACCTCCGGGGGCAGGGGTCAAGAGACCCAGTACTTC.

The chain uses TRBV27 and TRBJ2-5; 8 bases are shared with TRBD2. Losses at the gene ends were 6 bases for V and 7 bases for J; bases not matched to a gene: 10. Per germline, CDR1 MNHEY and CDR2 SMNVEV (reference sequence). The CDR3 has 14 amino acids. CDR3 DNA sequence: TGTGCCAGCAGCCGGTTCGAGACTAGCGTGACCCAGTACTTC. It codes for CASSRFETSVTQYF.